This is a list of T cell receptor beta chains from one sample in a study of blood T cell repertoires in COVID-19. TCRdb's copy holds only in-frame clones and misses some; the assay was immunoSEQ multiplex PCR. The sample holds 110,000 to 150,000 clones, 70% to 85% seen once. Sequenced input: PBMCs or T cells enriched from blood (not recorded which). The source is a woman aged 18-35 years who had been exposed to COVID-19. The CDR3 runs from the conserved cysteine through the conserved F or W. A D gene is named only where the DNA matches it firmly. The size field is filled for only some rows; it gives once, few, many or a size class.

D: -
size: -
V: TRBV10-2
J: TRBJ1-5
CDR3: CASTRDINQPQHF
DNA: TGCGCCAGCACCCGGGACATCAATCAGCCCCAGCATTTT

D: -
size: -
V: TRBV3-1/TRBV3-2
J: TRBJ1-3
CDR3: CASSQGVRGQSNSGNTIYF
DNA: TGTGCCAGCAGCCAAGGGGTCCGAGGACAAAGTAACTCTGGAAACACCATATATTTT

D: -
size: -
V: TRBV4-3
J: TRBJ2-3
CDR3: CASSPGAGSYTDTQYF
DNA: TGCGCCAGCAGCCCGGGCGCCGGGAGCTACACAGATACGCAGTATTTT

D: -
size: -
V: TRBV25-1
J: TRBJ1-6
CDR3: CASSRGSYNSPLHF
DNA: TGTGCCAGCAGTCGGGGCTCCTATAATTCACCCCTCCACTTT

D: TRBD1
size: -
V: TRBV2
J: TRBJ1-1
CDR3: CASSESTGGVLGAFF
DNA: TGTGCCAGCAGTGAATCGACAGGGGGCGTTTTGGGAGCTTTCTTT

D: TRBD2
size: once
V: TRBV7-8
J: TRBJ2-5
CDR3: CASSPILAGETQYF
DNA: TGTGCCAGCAGCCCCATCCTAGCGGGAGAGACCCAGTACTTC

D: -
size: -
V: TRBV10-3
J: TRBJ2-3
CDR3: CAISESGLPDTQYF
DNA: TGTGCCATCAGTGAGTCCGGTCTGCCAGATACGCAGTATTTT

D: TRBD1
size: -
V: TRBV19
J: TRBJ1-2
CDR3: CASSTGDSNYGYTF
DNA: TGTGCCAGTAGTACGGGGGACAGTAACTATGGCTACACCTTC

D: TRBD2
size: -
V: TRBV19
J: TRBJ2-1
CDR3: CATASLVAGSYNEQFF
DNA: TGTGCCACCGCCAGCCTGGTAGCGGGATCCTACAATGAGCAGTTCTTC

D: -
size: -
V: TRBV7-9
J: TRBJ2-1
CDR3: CASSLLLGGEQFF
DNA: TGTGCCAGCAGCTTATTGCTGGGGGGTGAGCAGTTCTTC

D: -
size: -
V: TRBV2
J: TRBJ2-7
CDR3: CASREGSSYEQYF
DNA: TGTGCCAGCAGGGAGGGCAGCTCCTACGAGCAGTACTTC

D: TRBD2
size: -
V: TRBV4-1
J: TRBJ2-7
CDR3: CASSQTGTSSYEQYF
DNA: TGCGCCAGCAGCCAGACCGGGACTAGCAGCTACGAGCAGTACTTC

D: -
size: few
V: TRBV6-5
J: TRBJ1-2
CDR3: CASSSAGYGYTF
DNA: TGTGCCAGCAGTTCTGCAGGCTATGGCTACACCTTC

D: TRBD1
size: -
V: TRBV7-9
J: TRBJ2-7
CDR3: CASRGDRTGYEQYF
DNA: TGTGCCAGCAGGGGTGATAGGACAGGCTACGAGCAGTACTTC

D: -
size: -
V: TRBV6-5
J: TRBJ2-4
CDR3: CASAIREGGNIQYF
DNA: TGTGCCAGCGCGATCAGGGAGGGGGGTAACATTCAGTACTTC

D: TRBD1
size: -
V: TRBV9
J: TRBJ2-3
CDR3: CASSTYGTGDTDTQYF
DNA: TGTGCCAGCAGCACCTACGGGACAGGAGACACAGATACGCAGTATTTT

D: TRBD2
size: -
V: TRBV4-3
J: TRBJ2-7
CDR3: CASSQDMGLAGVGEQYF
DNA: TGCGCCAGCAGCCAAGATATGGGCCTAGCGGGAGTCGGCGAGCAGTACTTC

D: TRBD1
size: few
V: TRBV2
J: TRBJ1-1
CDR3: CASSQTGGDTEAFF
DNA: TGTGCCAGCAGTCAAACAGGGGGTGACACTGAAGCTTTCTTT

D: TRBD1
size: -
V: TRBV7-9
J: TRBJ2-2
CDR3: CASSSQTGVYTGELFF
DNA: TGTGCCAGCAGCTCTCAAACAGGGGTGTACACCGGGGAGCTGTTTTTT

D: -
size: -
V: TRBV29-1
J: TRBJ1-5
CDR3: CSVAQGGEQPQHF
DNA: TGCAGCGTTGCCCAGGGAGGCGAACAGCCCCAGCATTTT